The rows below give T cell receptor beta chains drawn from one sample of a study of control samples from healthy donors and cancer patients. The method was immunoSEQ multiplex PCR; TCRdb's version includes in-frame clones alone and lacks a portion of them. The sample lists approximately 79,000 clones; roughly 90% were seen once. The specimen sequenced was blood. The receptors were gathered from a man aged 50 to 59 in good health. Both conserved end residues are part of each CDR3. Each record gives: clone size, D gene, V gene, J gene, CDR3 protein, CDR3 DNA. The D gene is left open where the match is weak. Clone size is stated in some rows and not others, as once, few, many or a class when expanded.

>.|.|TRBV7-3|TRBJ1-6
CASSFLAGVNNSPLHF
TGTGCCAGCAGCTTCCTAGCAGGGGTGAATAATTCACCCCTCCACTTT
>.|TRBD2|TRBV11-3|TRBJ2-1
CASSLAGGVDEQFF
TGTGCCAGCAGCTTAGCGGGGGGGGTCGATGAGCAGTTCTTC
>.|TRBD1|TRBV2|TRBJ2-2
CASGGQGETGELFF
TGTGCCAGCGGTGGACAGGGGGAAACCGGGGAGCTGTTTTTT
>.|TRBD1|TRBV4-3|TRBJ1-3
CASSHNKGAAGNTIYF
TGCGCCAGCAGCCACAACAAGGGGGCGGCAGGAAACACCATATATTTT
>.|.|TRBV4-1|TRBJ1-2
CASSQARQANYGYTF
TGCGCCAGCAGCCAAGCACGACAGGCAAACTATGGCTACACCTTC
>.|.|TRBV13|TRBJ1-1
CASSQGHLNTEAFF
TGTGCCAGCAGCCAGGGACACCTAAACACTGAAGCTTTCTTT
>.|TRBD2|TRBV5-4|TRBJ2-7
CASSSGTSGEHYEQYF
TGTGCCAGCAGCTCGGGGACTAGCGGGGAACATTACGAGCAGTACTTC
>.|TRBD1|TRBV2|TRBJ1-2
CASKVQGVDYGYTF
TGTGCCAGCAAGGTACAGGGGGTGGACTATGGCTACACCTTC
>.|.|TRBV15|TRBJ1-5
CATSRDRDDQPQHF
TGTGCCACCAGCAGAGATCGTGACGATCAGCCCCAGCATTTT
>.|.|TRBV5-6|TRBJ2-2
CASSLYWQGTGELFF
TGTGCCAGCAGCTTATATTGGCAGGGAACCGGGGAGCTGTTTTTT
>.|TRBD2|TRBV30|TRBJ2-1
CAWSGRLAGGRNEQFF
TGTGCCTGGAGTGGGCGGCTAGCGGGGGGGCGTAATGAGCAGTTCTTC
>.|TRBD1|TRBV7-2|TRBJ2-5
CASSLESGGTGAQYF
TGTGCCAGCAGCTTAGAATCGGGCGGGACAGGGGCCCAGTACTTC
>.|.|TRBV13|TRBJ1-2
CASSGEGYTF
TGTGCCAGCAGCGGGGAGGGCTACACCTTC
>.|TRBD1|TRBV7-6|TRBJ2-5
CASSWGGQGGETQYF
TGTGCCAGCAGCTGGGGGGGACAGGGAGGAGAGACCCAGTACTTC
>.|.|TRBV29-1|TRBJ2-7
CSVESPLAGANYEQYF
TGCAGCGTTGAAAGCCCCCTGGCGGGGGCGAACTACGAGCAGTACTTC
>.|.|TRBV12-5|TRBJ1-2
CASGPRGRDGYTF
TGTGCTAGTGGCCCCCGGGGCAGGGATGGCTACACCTTC
>.|TRBD1|TRBV5-1|TRBJ1-2
CASSFDRGNGYTF
TGCGCCAGCAGCTTTGACAGGGGGAATGGCTACACCTTC
>.|.|TRBV9|TRBJ2-2
CASSAFGRPSNTGELFF
TGTGCCAGCAGCGCCTTTGGCAGGCCTTCGAACACCGGGGAGCTGTTTTTT
>.|.|TRBV5-6|TRBJ1-2
CASSLELNYGYTF
TGTGCCAGCAGCTTGGAGCTTAACTATGGCTACACCTTC
>.|.|TRBV30|TRBJ2-3
CAWSVPRDDQDTQYF
TGTGCCTGGAGTGTACCCCGGGACGACCAAGATACGCAGTATTTT
>.|.|TRBV27|TRBJ2-2
CASSLLRGNTGELFF
TGTGCCAGCAGTTTATTGAGGGGCAACACCGGGGAGCTGTTTTTT
>.|.|TRBV5-1|TRBJ2-7
CASSLGQRSYEQYF
TGCGCCAGCAGCTTGGGACAGAGGTCCTACGAGCAGTACTTC
>.|.|TRBV5-4|TRBJ2-1
CASSLDTRADEQFF
TGTGCCAGCAGCTTGGACACGAGGGCGGATGAGCAGTTCTTC
>few|.|TRBV19|TRBJ1-5
CASSISAGNQPQHF
TGTGCCAGTAGTATATCTGCTGGGAATCAGCCCCAGCATTTT
>.|.|TRBV28|TRBJ2-3
CASSFLSGTDTQYF
TGTGCCAGCAGTTTTTTGTCGGGCACAGATACGCAGTATTTT
>.|.|TRBV7-9|TRBJ2-2
CASSLDLDTGELFF
TGTGCCAGCAGCTTAGACCTGGACACCGGGGAGCTGTTTTTT
>.|.|TRBV4-1|TRBJ2-3
CASSQEAWASDTQYF
TGCGCCAGCAGCCAAGAAGCGTGGGCCTCAGATACGCAGTATTTT
>.|.|TRBV9|TRBJ1-2
CASSVDAVNYGYTF
TGTGCCAGCAGCGTAGATGCGGTGAACTATGGCTACACCTTC
>.|.|TRBV2|TRBJ1-2
CASTRRGWVGYTF
TGTGCCAGCACCCGGCGGGGGTGGGTTGGCTACACCTTC
>.|TRBD1|TRBV5-1|TRBJ2-4
CASRDRVSENIQYF
TGCGCCAGCAGAGACAGGGTGTCGGAAAACATTCAGTACTTC
>.|TRBD2|TRBV5-4|TRBJ2-1
CASSPGRGVSYNEQFF
TGTGCCAGCAGTCCGGGCCGGGGGGTTTCCTACAATGAGCAGTTCTTC
>once|TRBD2|TRBV24-1|TRBJ2-1
CATSEFQRGGLSEQFF
TGTGCCACCAGTGAATTCCAGCGGGGGGGCCTATCCGAGCAGTTCTTC
>once|.|TRBV27|TRBJ2-2
CASSLLGTGELFF
TGTGCCAGCAGTTTATTAGGTACCGGGGAGCTGTTTTTT
>once|.|TRBV6-1|TRBJ1-1
CASSEGQINTEAFF
TGTGCCAGCAGTGAAGGACAGATCAACACTGAAGCTTTCTTT
>.|TRBD1|TRBV5-8|TRBJ2-1
CASSTQGDSYNEQFF
TGTGCCAGCAGCACCCAGGGGGACTCCTACAATGAGCAGTTCTTC
>.|TRBD1|TRBV5-4|TRBJ1-2
CASSFGTVYYGYTF
TGTGCCAGCAGCTTCGGGACAGTTTACTATGGCTACACCTTC
>.|.|TRBV5-1|TRBJ2-5
CASSLEGQTETQYF
TGCGCCAGCAGCTTGGAGGGCCAGACAGAGACCCAGTACTTC
>.|TRBD2|TRBV20-1|TRBJ2-3
CSASPSGVSTDTQYF
TGCAGTGCTAGTCCCAGCGGGGTTAGCACAGATACGCAGTATTTT
>.|.|TRBV27|TRBJ1-2
CASSFAVGGYGYTF
TGTGCCAGCAGTTTTGCCGTAGGCGGTTATGGCTACACCTTC
>.|TRBD1|TRBV15|TRBJ1-4
CATSGGTGVINEKLFF
TGTGCCACCAGCGGCGGGACAGGGGTTATAAATGAAAAACTGTTTTTT
>.|.|TRBV12-3/TRBV12-4|TRBJ2-7
CASSDRSAYEQYF
TGTGCCAGCAGCGACAGGTCGGCCTACGAGCAGTACTTC
>.|.|TRBV12-3/TRBV12-4|TRBJ1-5
CASSLGQPQHF
TGTGCCAGCAGTTTAGGGCAGCCCCAGCATTTT
>.|TRBD1|TRBV4-1|TRBJ1-2
CASSQEGGFGYGYTF
TGCGCCAGCAGCCAAGAAGGGGGCTTTGGCTATGGCTACACCTTC
>.|TRBD2|TRBV6-5|TRBJ2-5
CASRVAGGRETQYF
TGTGCCAGCAGGGTAGCGGGGGGGCGGGAGACCCAGTACTTC
>.|.|TRBV7-6|TRBJ2-7
CASSLYAGDPEQYF
TGTGCCAGCAGCTTATATGCAGGAGACCCAGAGCAGTACTTC
>.|TRBD2|TRBV3-1/TRBV3-2|TRBJ2-6
CASSQWGLAGDGANVLTF
TGTGCCAGCAGCCAGTGGGGACTAGCGGGGGATGGGGCCAACGTCCTGACTTTC
>few|.|TRBV30|TRBJ1-5
CAWSKGGNQPQHF
TGTGCCTGGAGTAAAGGCGGCAATCAGCCCCAGCATTTT
>.|TRBD1|TRBV30|TRBJ1-5
CAWSQTGGGQPQHF
TGTGCCTGGAGTCAGACAGGGGGTGGGCAGCCCCAGCATTTT
>.|.|TRBV20-1|TRBJ1-2
CSAWGGGYTF
TGCAGTGCATGGGGCGGGGGCTACACCTTC
>.|TRBD1|TRBV5-1|TRBJ1-1
CASSPETGGSEAFF
TGCGCCAGCAGCCCCGAGACAGGGGGGAGTGAAGCTTTCTTT
>.|TRBD1|TRBV15|TRBJ1-1
CATSADRGRHTEAFF
TGTGCCACCAGCGCAGACAGGGGGCGTCACACTGAAGCTTTCTTT
>.|.|TRBV18|TRBJ1-2
CASSPEGNYGYTF
TGTGCCAGCTCACCAGAAGGGAACTATGGCTACACCTTC
>.|.|TRBV21-1|TRBJ2-3
CASSKVKALRGPHTQYF
TGTGCCAGCAGCAAAGTTAAGGCCCTGAGAGGGCCCCATACGCAGTATTTT
>.|.|TRBV6-1|TRBJ1-2
CASSEERGAGWYGYTF
TGTGCCAGCAGTGAAGAGCGGGGGGCCGGATGGTATGGCTACACCTTC
>.|.|TRBV6-6|TRBJ1-2
CASSYRQPGYTF
TGTGCCAGCAGTTACAGGCAGCCCGGCTACACCTTC
>.|TRBD1|TRBV6-5|TRBJ1-4
CASSRGQGYEKLFF
TGTGCCAGCAGCCGGGGACAGGGGTATGAAAAACTGTTTTTT
>.|TRBD2|TRBV5-4|TRBJ2-5
CASTPAGVGETQYF
TGTGCCAGCACCCCAGCGGGGGTTGGAGAGACCCAGTACTTC
>.|TRBD1|TRBV2|TRBJ2-7
CASSFRQGALYEQYF
TGTGCCAGCAGTTTTCGACAGGGGGCTCTGTACGAGCAGTACTTC